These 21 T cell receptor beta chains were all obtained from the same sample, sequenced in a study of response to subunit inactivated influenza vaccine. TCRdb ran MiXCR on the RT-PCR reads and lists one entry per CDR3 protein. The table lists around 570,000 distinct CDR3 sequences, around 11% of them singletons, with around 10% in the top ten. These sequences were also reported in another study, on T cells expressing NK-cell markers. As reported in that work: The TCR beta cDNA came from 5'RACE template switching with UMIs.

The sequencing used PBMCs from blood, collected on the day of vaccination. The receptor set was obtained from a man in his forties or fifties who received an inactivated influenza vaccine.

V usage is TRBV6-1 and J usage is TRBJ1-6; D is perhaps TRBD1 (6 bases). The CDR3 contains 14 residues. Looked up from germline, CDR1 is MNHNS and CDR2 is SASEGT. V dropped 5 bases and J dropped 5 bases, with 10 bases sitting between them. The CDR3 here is CASSHGQNNSPLHF. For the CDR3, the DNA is TGTGCCAGCAGTCATGGACAGAATAATTCACCCCTCCACTTT.

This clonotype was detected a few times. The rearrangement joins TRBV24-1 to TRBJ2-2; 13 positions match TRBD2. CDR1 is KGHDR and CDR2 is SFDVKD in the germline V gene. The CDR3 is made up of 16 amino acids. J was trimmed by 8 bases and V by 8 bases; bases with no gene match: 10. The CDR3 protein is CATTSGLAGVRGELFF. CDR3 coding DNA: TGTGCCACCACATCAGGACTAGCGGGAGTTCGAGGGGAGCTGTTTTTT.

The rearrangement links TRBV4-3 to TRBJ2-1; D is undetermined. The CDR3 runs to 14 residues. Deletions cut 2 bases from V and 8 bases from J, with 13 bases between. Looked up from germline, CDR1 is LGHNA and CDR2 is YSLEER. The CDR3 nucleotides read TGCGCCAGCAGCCAATCGGAATTTTCGGATGAGCAGTTCTTC. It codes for CASSQSEFSDEQFF.

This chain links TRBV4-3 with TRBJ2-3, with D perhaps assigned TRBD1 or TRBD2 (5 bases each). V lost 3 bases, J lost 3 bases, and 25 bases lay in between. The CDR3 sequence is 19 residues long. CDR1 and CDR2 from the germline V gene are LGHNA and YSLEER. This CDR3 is CASSHRPWDHRGGTDTQYF. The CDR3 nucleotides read TGCGCCAGCAGCCATAGACCATGGGACCACAGAGGTGGAACAGATACGCAGTATTTT.

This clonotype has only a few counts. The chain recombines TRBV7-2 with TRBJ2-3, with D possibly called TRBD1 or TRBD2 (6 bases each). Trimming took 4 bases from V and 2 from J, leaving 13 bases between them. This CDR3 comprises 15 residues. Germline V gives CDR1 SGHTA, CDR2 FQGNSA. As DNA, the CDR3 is TGTGCCAGCAGCTGGGGGGCAGCACTCACAGATACGCAGTATTTT. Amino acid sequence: CASSWGAALTDTQYF.

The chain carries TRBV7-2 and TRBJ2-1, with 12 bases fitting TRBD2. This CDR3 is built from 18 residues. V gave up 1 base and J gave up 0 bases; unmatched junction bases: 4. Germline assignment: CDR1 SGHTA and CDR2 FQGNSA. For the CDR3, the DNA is TGTGCCAGCAGCTTAGGGCTAGCGGGAGGGAGCTCCTACAATGAGCAGTTCTTC. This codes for CASSLGLAGGSSYNEQFF. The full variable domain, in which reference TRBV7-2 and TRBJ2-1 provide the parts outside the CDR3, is GAGVSQSPSNKVTEKGKDVELRCDPISGHTALYWYRQSLGQGLEFLIYFQGNSAPDKSGLPSDRFSAERTGGSVSTLTIQRTQQEDSAVYLCASSLGLAGGSSYNEQFFGPGTRLTVL.

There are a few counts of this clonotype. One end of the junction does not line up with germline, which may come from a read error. The DNA of the CDR3 is TGCGCCAGCAGCTTAGGAGGGACAGGTATCTACAATGAGCAGTTCTTC. The encoded protein is CASSLGGTGIYNEQFF. The chain carries TRBV7-9 and TRBJ2-1; 8 bases agree with TRBD1. The germline gives CDR1 SEHNR, CDR2 FQNEAQ (reference sequence). There are 16 residues in the CDR3.

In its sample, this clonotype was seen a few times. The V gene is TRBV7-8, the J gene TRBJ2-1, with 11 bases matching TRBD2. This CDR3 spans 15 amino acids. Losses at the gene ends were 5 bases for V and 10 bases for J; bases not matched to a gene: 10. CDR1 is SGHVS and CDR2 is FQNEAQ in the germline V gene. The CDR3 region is CASSPLLAGVVEQFF. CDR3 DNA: TGTGCCAGCAGCCCACTACTAGCGGGAGTTGTCGAGCAGTTCTTC.

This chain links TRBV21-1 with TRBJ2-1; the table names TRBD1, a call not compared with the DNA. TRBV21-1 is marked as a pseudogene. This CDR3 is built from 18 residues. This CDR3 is CASSENPSGTNSYNEQFF. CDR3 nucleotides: TGTGCCAGCAGCGAAAACCCCTCTGGGACGAACTCCTACAATGAGCAGTTCTTC.

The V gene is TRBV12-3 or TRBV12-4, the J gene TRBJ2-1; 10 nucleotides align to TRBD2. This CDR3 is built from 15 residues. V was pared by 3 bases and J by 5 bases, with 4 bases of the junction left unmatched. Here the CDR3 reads CASSLQLAGNNEQFF. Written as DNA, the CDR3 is TGTGCCAGCAGTTTGCAACTAGCGGGAAACAATGAGCAGTTCTTC.

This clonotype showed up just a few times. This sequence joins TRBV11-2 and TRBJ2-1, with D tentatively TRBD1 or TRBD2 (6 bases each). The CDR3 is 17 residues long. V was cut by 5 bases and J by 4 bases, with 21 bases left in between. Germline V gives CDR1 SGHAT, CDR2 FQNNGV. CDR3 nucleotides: TGTGCCAGCAGCCCCTACTCAGACTGGGGGGCGTACAATGAGCAGTTCTTC. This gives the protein CASSPYSDWGAYNEQFF.

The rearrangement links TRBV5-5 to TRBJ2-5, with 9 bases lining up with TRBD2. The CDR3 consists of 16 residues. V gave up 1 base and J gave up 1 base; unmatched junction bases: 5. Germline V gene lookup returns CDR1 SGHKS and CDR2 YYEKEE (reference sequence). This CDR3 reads CASSLRISGGQETQYF. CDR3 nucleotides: TGTGCCAGCAGCTTGCGGATTAGCGGGGGCCAAGAGACCCAGTACTTC.

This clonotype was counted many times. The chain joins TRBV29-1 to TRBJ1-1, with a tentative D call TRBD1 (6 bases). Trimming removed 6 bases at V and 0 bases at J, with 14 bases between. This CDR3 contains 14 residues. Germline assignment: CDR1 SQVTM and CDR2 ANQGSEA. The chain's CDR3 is CSVNTRGVNTEAFF. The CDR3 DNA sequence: TGCAGCGTGAACACTAGGGGGGTGAACACTGAAGCTTTCTTT.

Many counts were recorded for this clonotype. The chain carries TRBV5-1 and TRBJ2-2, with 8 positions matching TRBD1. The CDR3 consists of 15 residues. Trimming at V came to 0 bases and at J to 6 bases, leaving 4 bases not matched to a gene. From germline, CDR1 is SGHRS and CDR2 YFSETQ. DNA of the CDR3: TGCGCCAGCAGCTTGGACAGGGGGTATTCCGGGGAGCTGTTTTTT. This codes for CASSLDRGYSGELFF. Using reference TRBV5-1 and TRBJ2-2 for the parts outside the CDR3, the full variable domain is KAGVTQTPRYLIKTRGQQVTLSCSPISGHRSVSWYQQTPGQGLQFLFEYFSETQRNKGNFPGRFSGRQFSNSRSEMNVSTLELGDSALYLCASSLDRGYSGELFFGEGSRLTVL.

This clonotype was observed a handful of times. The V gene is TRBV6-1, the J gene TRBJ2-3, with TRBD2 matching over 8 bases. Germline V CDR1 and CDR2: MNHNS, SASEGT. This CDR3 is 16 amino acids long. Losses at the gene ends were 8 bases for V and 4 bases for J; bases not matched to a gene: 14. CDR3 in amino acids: CASLPQERERPDTQYF. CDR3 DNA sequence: TGTGCCAGCCTACCCCAAGAGCGGGAGCGGCCAGATACGCAGTATTTT.

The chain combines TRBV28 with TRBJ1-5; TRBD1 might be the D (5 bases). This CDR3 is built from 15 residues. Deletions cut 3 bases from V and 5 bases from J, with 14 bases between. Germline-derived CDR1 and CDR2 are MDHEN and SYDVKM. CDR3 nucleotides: TGTGCCAGCAGTTTTTCAGGGTCTACTCATCAGCCCCAGCATTTT. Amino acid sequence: CASSFSGSTHQPQHF.

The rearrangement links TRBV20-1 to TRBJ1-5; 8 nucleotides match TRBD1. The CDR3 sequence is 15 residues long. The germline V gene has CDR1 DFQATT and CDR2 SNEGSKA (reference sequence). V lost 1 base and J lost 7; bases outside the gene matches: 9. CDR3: CSARGWDRRAQPQHF. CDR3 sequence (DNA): TGCAGTGCTAGAGGATGGGACAGGCGGGCGCAGCCCCAGCATTTT.

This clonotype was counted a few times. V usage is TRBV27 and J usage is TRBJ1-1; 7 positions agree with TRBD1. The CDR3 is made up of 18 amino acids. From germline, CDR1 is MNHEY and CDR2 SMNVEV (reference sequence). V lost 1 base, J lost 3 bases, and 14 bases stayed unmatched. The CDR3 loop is CASSLWKGTAIMYTEAFF. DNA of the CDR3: TGTGCCAGCAGTTTATGGAAAGGGACAGCTATTATGTACACTGAAGCTTTCTTT.

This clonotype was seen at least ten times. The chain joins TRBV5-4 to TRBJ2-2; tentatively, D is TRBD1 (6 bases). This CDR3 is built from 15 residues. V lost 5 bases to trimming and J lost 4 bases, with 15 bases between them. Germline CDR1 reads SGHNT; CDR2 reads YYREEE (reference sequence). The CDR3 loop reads CASRFMGQPTGELFF. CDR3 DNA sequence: TGTGCCAGCAGATTTATGGGACAACCCACCGGGGAGCTGTTTTTT.

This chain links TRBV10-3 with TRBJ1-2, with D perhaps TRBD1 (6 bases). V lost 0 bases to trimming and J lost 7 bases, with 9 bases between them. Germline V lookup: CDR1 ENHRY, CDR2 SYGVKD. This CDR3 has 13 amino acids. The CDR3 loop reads CAISESTGSGYTF. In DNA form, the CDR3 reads TGTGCCATCAGTGAGTCTACAGGGAGTGGCTACACCTTC.

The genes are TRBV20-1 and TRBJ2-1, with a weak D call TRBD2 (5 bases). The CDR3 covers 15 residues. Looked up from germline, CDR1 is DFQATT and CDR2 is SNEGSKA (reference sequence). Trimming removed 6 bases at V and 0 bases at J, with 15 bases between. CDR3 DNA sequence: TGCAGTGCAAAAATAGCGTATAGCTCCTACAATGAGCAGTTCTTC. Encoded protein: CSAKIAYSSYNEQFF.